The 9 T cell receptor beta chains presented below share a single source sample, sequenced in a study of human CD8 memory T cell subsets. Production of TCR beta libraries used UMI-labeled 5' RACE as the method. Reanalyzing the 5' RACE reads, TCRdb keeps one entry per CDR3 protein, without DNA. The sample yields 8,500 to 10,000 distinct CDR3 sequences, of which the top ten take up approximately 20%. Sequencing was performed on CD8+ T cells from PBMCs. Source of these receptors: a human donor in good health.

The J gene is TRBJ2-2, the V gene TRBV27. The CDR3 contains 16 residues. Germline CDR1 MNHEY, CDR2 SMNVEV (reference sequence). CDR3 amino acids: CASSKGNIYNTGELFF.

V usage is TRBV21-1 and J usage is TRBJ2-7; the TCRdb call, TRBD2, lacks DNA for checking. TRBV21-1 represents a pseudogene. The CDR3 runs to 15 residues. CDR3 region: CASSVGRGSSYEQYF.

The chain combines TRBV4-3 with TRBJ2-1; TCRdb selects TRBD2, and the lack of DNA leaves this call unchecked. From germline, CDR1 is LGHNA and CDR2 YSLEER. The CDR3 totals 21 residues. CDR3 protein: CASSQDRGGLAVPLSYNEQFF.

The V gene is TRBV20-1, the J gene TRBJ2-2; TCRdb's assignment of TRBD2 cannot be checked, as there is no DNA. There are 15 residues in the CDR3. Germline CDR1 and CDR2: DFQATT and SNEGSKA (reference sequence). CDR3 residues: CSARYVGVNTGELFF.

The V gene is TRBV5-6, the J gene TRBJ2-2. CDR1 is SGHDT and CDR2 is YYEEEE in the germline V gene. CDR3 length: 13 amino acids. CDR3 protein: CASSFMNTGELFF.

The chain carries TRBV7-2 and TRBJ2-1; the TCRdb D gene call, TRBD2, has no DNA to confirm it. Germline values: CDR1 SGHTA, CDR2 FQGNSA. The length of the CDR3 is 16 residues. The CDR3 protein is CASSPSAGEPFNEQFF. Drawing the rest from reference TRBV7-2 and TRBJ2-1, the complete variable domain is GAGVSQSPSNKVTEKGKDVELRCDPISGHTALYWYRQSLGQGLEFLIYFQGNSAPDKSGLPSDRFSAERTGGSVSTLTIQRTQQEDSAVYLCASSPSAGEPFNEQFFGPGTRLTVL.

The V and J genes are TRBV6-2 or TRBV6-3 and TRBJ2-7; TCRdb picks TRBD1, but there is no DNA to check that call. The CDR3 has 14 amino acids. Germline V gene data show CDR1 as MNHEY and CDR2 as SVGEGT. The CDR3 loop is CASSSYGASYEQYF.

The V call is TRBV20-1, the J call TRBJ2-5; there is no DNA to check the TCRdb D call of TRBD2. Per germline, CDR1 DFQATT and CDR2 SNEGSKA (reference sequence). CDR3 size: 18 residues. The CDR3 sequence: CSARENTGRTTYQETQYF.

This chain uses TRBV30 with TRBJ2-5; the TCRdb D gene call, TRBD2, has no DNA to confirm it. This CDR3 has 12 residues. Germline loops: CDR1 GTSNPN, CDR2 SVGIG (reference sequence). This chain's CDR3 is CAHLGPQETQYF.